These 9 T cell receptor beta chains originate from one sample sequenced in a study of CD8 T cells in Susac syndrome. Random hexamers were used to reverse transcribe 0.5 to 1 ug of RNA. One entry per CDR3 protein results from TCRdb running MiXCR on the immunoSEQ multiplex PCR reads. Of about 140,000 distinct CDR3 sequences in the sample, approximately 95% are singletons; the top ten hold roughly 0.14%. The sequenced sample consisted of CD4+ T cells from PBMCs. The source of these receptors is a human donor with Susac syndrome.

The chain recombines TRBV20-1 with TRBJ1-5; 9 nucleotides agree with TRBD1. The CDR3 covers 13 residues. After removal of 4 bases from V and 7 bases from J, the junction contained 5 bases not matched to a gene. Germline CDR1 is DFQATT and CDR2 is SNEGSKA (reference sequence). The CDR3 DNA follows: TGCAGTGCTAACAGGGGGCATGGCCAGCCCCAGCATTTT. Protein: CSANRGHGQPQHF.

The chain has TRBV28 and TRBJ1-2; D gene uncertain. Germline CDR1 is MDHEN and CDR2 is SYDVKM. The length of the CDR3 is 11 residues. The V end lost 2 bases, the J end lost 10 bases, and 8 bases lay between the germline ends. The CDR3 loop is CASSLRRFYTF. The DNA for the CDR3 is TGTGCCAGCAGTTTACGGAGATTCTACACCTTC.

CDR3 nucleotide sequence: TGTGCCTGGAGCAAGGCTTCCGAGCAGTACTTC. Residues: CAWSKASEQYF. V gene TRBV30 combines with J gene TRBJ2-7; D remains unclear. V lost 3 bases and J 6 bases, leaving 9 bases between the germline ends. The CDR3 contains 11 residues. Germline V gene data show CDR1 as GTSNPN and CDR2 as SVGIG (reference sequence).

J is TRBJ2-3 and V is TRBV19; unclear D gene. V shed 0 bases and J shed 3 bases, with 13 bases lying between them. The CDR3 is 16 amino acids. In germline, CDR1 is LNHDA, CDR2 SQIVND (reference sequence). The CDR3 sequence is CASSIDQRSKTDTQYF. Here the CDR3 DNA reads TGTGCCAGTAGTATAGATCAGCGATCAAAAACAGATACGCAGTATTTT.

The chain carries TRBV5-4 and TRBJ1-1; a weak D match, TRBD1 (5 bases). This CDR3 has 14 amino acids. In germline, CDR1 is SGHNT, CDR2 YYREEE (reference sequence). Trimming took 4 bases from V and 3 from J, leaving 13 bases between them. The CDR3 nucleotides are TGTGCCAGCAGCCCTGGGGGGTTACACACTGAAGCTTTCTTT. Translation: CASSPGGLHTEAFF.

The chain couples TRBV14 to TRBJ2-3; 10 bases are shared with TRBD1. V lost 4 bases and J lost 2; bases outside the gene matches: 6. The CDR3 is 16 residues long. The germline CDR1 and CDR2 sequences are SGHDN and FVKESK. The CDR3 nucleotides read TGTGCCAGCAGCCCCAGACAGGGGGCCTTCACAGATACGCAGTATTTT. It is translated as CASSPRQGAFTDTQYF.

V gene TRBV29-1 combines with J gene TRBJ2-7; D is possibly TRBD2 (6 bases). Between the trimmed V and J ends, which lost 4 bases and 0 bases, there was a span of 19 bases. CDR1 and CDR2 from the germline V gene are SQVTM and ANQGSEA. This CDR3 has 16 amino acids. CDR3 amino acids: CSVVRSGSGLSYEQYF. The CDR3, as DNA: TGCAGCGTTGTTAGGAGTGGTAGCGGACTCTCCTACGAGCAGTACTTC.

Only one count was recorded for this clonotype. The chain employs TRBV15 and TRBJ2-7; D might be TRBD1 (6 bases). The V gene lost 5 bases and the J gene lost 5 bases, with 19 bases spanning the gap. Germline-derived CDR1 and CDR2 are LNHNV and YYDKDF (reference sequence). The CDR3 runs to 15 residues. The chain's CDR3 is CATSARTVPGNEQYF. In DNA form, the CDR3 reads TGTGCCACCAGCGCCCGGACAGTCCCTGGAAACGAGCAGTACTTC.

The chain combines TRBV30 with TRBJ1-4; D may be TRBD1 (6 bases). The CDR3 consists of 14 residues. CDR1 is GTSNPN and CDR2 is SVGIG in the germline V gene (reference sequence). V lost 4 bases and J 7 bases, leaving 16 bases between the germline ends. CDR3 nucleotide sequence: TGTGCCTGGAATAGCAGGGGAGGGGTTGAAAAACTGTTTTTT. Amino acid sequence: CAWNSRGGVEKLFF. Supplemented by reference TRBV30 and TRBJ1-4, the full variable domain reads SQTIHQWPATLVQPVGSPLSLECTVEGTSNPNLYWYRQAAGRGLQLLFYSVGIGQISSEVPQNLSASRPQDRQFILSSKKLLLSDSGFYLCAWNSRGGVEKLFFGSGTQLSVL.